A single sample gave rise to the 24 T cell receptor beta chains below, sequenced in a study of cytomegalovirus exposure and HLA in healthy donors listed by TCRdb under 2017. Libraries were constructed by the immunoSEQ multiplex PCR assay. TCRdb stores this immuneACCESS table with in-frame sequences only. Part of the clones is absent; in the studies checked, under half of the shortfall reflects unresolved V genes, and no reason is known for the rest. This sample holds hundreds of thousands of clones; about nine tenths were observed only once. Jointly, the top ten make up 0.83% of the sample. The source material was PBMCs. The source of these receptors is a woman younger than 30 in good health and CMV-seronegative.

The chain uses TRBV27 and TRBJ2-7; 11 nucleotides agree with TRBD2. The V gene's germline CDR1 is MNHEY and CDR2 SMNVEV (reference sequence). The CDR3 is 15 amino acids. With V trimmed by 5 bases and J by 6 bases, 9 bases remained unmatched. CDR3 sequence reads: CASSPLAGGPSEQYF. CDR3 nucleotide sequence: TGTGCCAGCAGTCCCTTAGCGGGAGGGCCCTCCGAGCAGTACTTC.

The chain links TRBV4-1 to TRBJ2-7, with 12 bases lining up with TRBD1. Germline CDR1 reads MGHRA; CDR2 reads YSYEKL. The CDR3 totals 15 residues. The trim removed 5 bases at V and 2 bases at J, leaving 4 bases unmatched. As DNA, the CDR3 is TGCGCCAGCAGCGCGGGACAGGGGGCTGCCTACGAGCAGTACTTC. Translating it yields CASSAGQGAAYEQYF.

The chain has TRBV7-6 and TRBJ1-1; TRBD1 might be the D (5 bases). The germline gives CDR1 SGHVS, CDR2 FNYEAQ. Trimming cost V 2 bases and J 5 bases, with 12 bases left between them. CDR3 length: 14 residues. The CDR3: CASSLLGRGTEAFF. The CDR3 DNA follows: TGTGCCAGCAGCTTACTGGGGAGGGGTACTGAAGCTTTCTTT.

CDR3 loop: CASSSRQGRDYGYTF. In DNA, the CDR3 is TGTGCCAGCAGTTCCCGACAGGGTCGAGACTATGGCTACACCTTC. The chain joins TRBV28 to TRBJ1-2, with 7 bases aligning to TRBD1. This CDR3 region has 15 residues. The germline CDR1 and CDR2 sequences are MDHEN and SYDVKM. Unmatched junction bases numbered 8, after V lost 4 bases and J lost 3 bases.

The chain links TRBV10-2 to TRBJ1-1; possibly TRBD1 for D (5 bases). From germline, CDR1 is WSHSY and CDR2 SAAADI. V lost 8 bases to trimming and J lost 3 bases, with 16 bases between them. The CDR3 contains 14 residues. DNA of the CDR3: TGCGCCAGCTCTAAGCCGGGGGGTGACACTGAAGCTTTCTTT. Translation gives CASSKPGGDTEAFF.

The J gene is TRBJ2-1, the V gene TRBV29-1; 10 nucleotides align to TRBD2. The germline V gene encodes CDR1 SQVTM and CDR2 ANQGSEA. CDR3 length equals 16 residues. J was trimmed by 3 bases and V by 4 bases; bases with no gene match: 9. The CDR3 DNA reads as TGCAGCGTTGGTCTGAGGCTAGCGGGGGTCTACAATGAGCAGTTCTTC. Translation gives CSVGLRLAGVYNEQFF.

This sequence joins TRBV19 and TRBJ1-1; no clear D gene. V lost 6 bases and J lost 0, with 8 bases in between. The germline V gene encodes CDR1 LNHDA and CDR2 SQIVND (reference sequence). The CDR3 has 13 amino acids. For the CDR3, the DNA is TGTGCCAGTAGACACAGCCTGAACACTGAAGCTTTCTTT. Translating it yields CASRHSLNTEAFF.

A note on this clone: The sample has other DNA sequences that encode this CDR3 too. CDR3 region: CASSSTGNSGNTIYF. The DNA of the CDR3 is TGTGCCAGCAGCAGCACGGGAAACTCTGGAAACACCATATATTTT. V gene TRBV28 combines with J gene TRBJ1-3; D remains ambiguous. The CDR3 totals 15 residues. V was pared by 6 bases and J by 0 bases, with 12 bases between. Germline V gene data show CDR1 as MDHEN and CDR2 as SYDVKM. Full variable domain (outside the CDR3, taken from reference TRBV28 and TRBJ1-3): DVKVTQSSRYLVKRTGEKVFLECVQDMDHENMFWYRQDPGLGLRLIYFSYDVKMKEKGDIPEGYSVSREKKERFSLILESASTNQTSMYLCASSSTGNSGNTIYFGEGSWLTVV.

The gene calls are TRBV5-1 and TRBJ1-3, with D possibly matching TRBD1 (5 bases). There are 17 residues in the CDR3. V shed 4 bases and J shed 0 bases, with 17 bases lying between them. CDR1 and CDR2 from the germline V gene are SGHRS and YFSETQ. In DNA form, the CDR3 reads TGCGCCAGCAGCCCCCCCGACAGATTAGCCTCTGGAAACACCATATATTTT. Protein sequence: CASSPPDRLASGNTIYF.

V usage is TRBV7-9 and J usage is TRBJ1-2, with unresolved D. Trimming took 1 base from V and 0 from J, leaving 9 bases between them. Per germline, CDR1 SEHNR and CDR2 FQNEAQ (reference sequence). This CDR3 has 15 amino acids. CDR3 amino acids: CASSLETSANYGYTF. CDR3 DNA: TGTGCCAGCAGCTTAGAAACGTCAGCTAACTATGGCTACACCTTC.

The chain couples TRBV5-6 to TRBJ1-1; no firm D call. V gave up 6 bases and J gave up 0 bases, with 15 bases separating them. The V gene's germline CDR1 is SGHDT and CDR2 YYEEEE. This CDR3 has 15 amino acids. The CDR3 bases are TGTGCCAGCACCCACGGCGCGGGGATGAACACTGAAGCTTTCTTT. It specifies CASTHGAGMNTEAFF.

The CDR3 loop is CATTSKNSPEAFF. The CDR3 nucleotides are TGTGCCACCACCAGTAAAAACTCCCCTGAAGCTTTCTTT. The chain recombines TRBV15 with TRBJ1-1; D is unresolved. In germline, CDR1 is LNHNV, CDR2 YYDKDF (reference sequence). CDR3 size: 13 residues. Deletions cut 7 bases from V and 6 bases from J, with 15 bases between.

This sequence joins TRBV5-1 and TRBJ1-1; 7 bases are shared with TRBD1. The ends lost 3 bases at V and 1 base at J; junction bases unmatched: 3. The CDR3 has 14 residues. The V gene's germline CDR1 is SGHRS and CDR2 YFSETQ. In nucleotides, the CDR3 is TGCGCCAGCAGCTGGGGGACAGCGAACACTGAAGCTTTCTTT. Its protein is CASSWGTANTEAFF.

The CDR3 region is CASNGLATIPDTQYF. For the CDR3, the DNA is TGTGCCAGCAATGGACTAGCAACGATCCCAGATACGCAGTATTTT. The chain recombines TRBV2 with TRBJ2-3; the match to TRBD2 covers 8 bases. V was pared by 7 bases and J by 4 bases, with 10 bases of the junction left unmatched. The CDR3 is 15 residues long. In germline, CDR1 is SNHLY, CDR2 FYNNEI.

The CDR3 loop reads CASGGGGAEQFF. The CDR3 nucleotides are TGTGCTAGCGGGGGCGGGGGAGCCGAGCAGTTCTTC. The genes are TRBV12-5 and TRBJ2-1, with D tentatively TRBD2 (7 bases). The ends were cut back, 9 bases at V and 10 bases at J, with 16 bases in the middle. Germline CDR1 and CDR2: LGHNT and FRNRAP. The length of the CDR3 is 12 residues.

J is TRBJ1-2 and V is TRBV7-9; TRBD1 matches at 8 bases. J was trimmed by 4 bases and V by 5 bases; bases with no gene match: 12. The CDR3 is 16 amino acids. CDR1 and CDR2 (germline): SEHNR, FQNEAQ (reference sequence). CDR3 region: CASSANRDRHSYGYTF. The CDR3 DNA sequence: TGTGCCAGCAGCGCAAACCGGGACAGGCATAGCTATGGCTACACCTTC.

V gene TRBV27 combines with J gene TRBJ1-1, with D possibly being TRBD1 (5 bases). The CDR3 is 16 residues long. V lost 2 bases and J lost 0, with 13 bases in between. Per the germline V gene, CDR1 is MNHEY and CDR2 is SMNVEV (reference sequence). In DNA form, the CDR3 reads TGTGCCAGCAGTTTAGCGGGACGCACCATGAACACTGAAGCTTTCTTT. Its translation is CASSLAGRTMNTEAFF.

A word on this clone: Additional DNA sequences in this sample encode the identical CDR3. The chain joins TRBV9 to TRBJ2-7; D is unclear. The V gene lost 4 bases and the J gene lost 4 bases, with 6 bases spanning the gap. In germline, CDR1 is SGDLS, CDR2 YYNGEE. The CDR3 is 11 amino acids. The chain's CDR3 is CASSPGYEQYF. CDR3 coding DNA: TGTGCCAGCAGCCCAGGTTACGAGCAGTACTTC.

This clone was seen more than once but under ten times. The chain joins TRBV28 to TRBJ1-5, with D perhaps matching TRBD1 (6 bases). V was trimmed by 7 bases and J by 11 bases, leaving 15 bases between them. Germline V gene lookup returns CDR1 MDHEN and CDR2 SYDVKM. The CDR3 spans 12 residues. The CDR3, as DNA: TGTGCCAGCACTATGAGAGGGGGTTCCCAGCATTTT. Its translation is CASTMRGGSQHF.

The chain employs TRBV27 and TRBJ2-7; D unresolved. Per the germline V gene, CDR1 is MNHEY and CDR2 is SMNVEV (reference sequence). The ends were cut back, 0 bases at V and 1 base at J, with 10 bases in the middle. The CDR3 is made up of 15 amino acids. The DNA of the CDR3 is TGTGCCAGCAGTTTATCTTCAGGCAGTTCCTACGAGCAGTACTTC. It translates to CASSLSSGSSYEQYF.

The chain carries TRBV30 and TRBJ1-1; 12 bases are a match to TRBD1. CDR1 GTSNPN and CDR2 SVGIG come from the germline V gene (reference sequence). The CDR3 covers 15 residues. V lost 3 bases to trimming and J lost 2 bases; unmatched junction nucleotides: 4. In DNA, the CDR3 is TGTGCCTGGAGGGGGACAGGGGGCCGAAACACTGAAGCTTTCTTT. Translated, it gives CAWRGTGGRNTEAFF.

The chain couples TRBV30 to TRBJ2-7; 7 bases align to TRBD1. Trimming at V came to 4 bases and at J to 3 bases, leaving 6 bases not matched to a gene. The CDR3 contains 13 residues. The germline gives CDR1 GTSNPN, CDR2 SVGIG (reference sequence). CDR3 sequence: CAWTRDRGYEQYF. In DNA form, the CDR3 reads TGTGCCTGGACCCGGGACAGAGGCTACGAGCAGTACTTC.

V is TRBV11-1 and J is TRBJ2-1; 9 bases are a match to TRBD2. The CDR3 loop spans 18 amino acids. CDR1 SGHAT and CDR2 FQDESV come from the germline V gene (reference sequence). The J segment lost 7 bases and the V segment lost 1 base, leaving 14 bases of the junction unmatched. CDR3 loop: CASSLGLSTSGFGNEQFF. The CDR3, as DNA: TGTGCCAGCAGCTTAGGGCTCTCGACTAGCGGTTTTGGTAATGAGCAGTTCTTC.

The chain combines TRBV18 with TRBJ2-3; D gene uncertain. Trimming stripped 8 bases from V and 0 bases from J, with 6 bases between. This CDR3 has 12 residues. CDR1 is KGHSH, CDR2 LQKENI, per germline. Here the CDR3 reads CASASSTDTQYF. The CDR3 coding sequence is TGTGCCAGCGCGTCTAGCACAGATACGCAGTATTTT. Drawing the rest from reference TRBV18 and TRBJ2-3, the complete variable domain is NAGVMQNPRHLVRRRGQEARLRCSPMKGHSHVYWYRQLPEEGLKFMVYLQKENIIDESGMPKERFSAEFPKEGPSILRIQQVVRGDSAAYFCASASSTDTQYFGPGTRLTVL.